The clone carrying this T cell receptor beta chain was counted between two and nine times. The sample originates from a study of blood T cells in healthy people across ages. V lost 5 bases, J lost 8 bases, and 10 bases lay in between. CDR3 length equals 12 residues. Combining a sample-barcoded 5' primer with a J-beta primer mix, a second PCR ran for 7 to 11 cycles. TCRdb re-analysed the 5' RACE reads in MiXCR, keeping a single row per CDR3 protein. This sample has under 1,000,000 distinct CDR3 sequences, with about 42% found just once. The receptor comes from a man of 80 years or more in good health. The V call is TRBV12-3 or TRBV12-4, the J call TRBJ2-1; a possible D gene is TRBD2 (6 bases). Sequencing was performed on blood. This CDR3 reads CASSPERDEQFF. CDR3 nucleotide sequence: TGTGCCAGCAGTCCAGAGCGGGATGAGCAGTTCTTC.